This TCR beta chain was sequenced for a study of shared clonotypes between healthy human individuals. Whole-study findings and limits: Sequencing depth was predicted to influence how clonotypes are shared among donors.

The protocol was immunoSEQ multiplex PCR, while the TCRdb copy is restricted to in-frame clones and leaves out a portion. The table lists some 790,000 clones, over 60% of them singletons, with less than 2% in the top ten. The donors, all of them Caucasian adults, lived in Nashville, Tennessee. CD45RA-negative memory and CD45RA+ naive subsets were split from the CD4+ cells. Comments on this clone: Antigen: not known. Germline and junction disagree at one end, which may indicate a read error.

The germline V gene encodes CDR1 SGHAT and CDR2 FQDESV (reference sequence). The CDR3 totals 14 residues. This receptor was taken from a woman in her 30s in good health. Sequencing input: memory CD4+ T cells sorted from blood. Subset described: CD45RA-negative fraction. The chain carries TRBV11-1 and TRBJ2-5; D is uncertain. As DNA, the CDR3 is TGTGCCAGCAGCTTACCTCCGTCACAAGGGACCCAGTACTTC. Protein product: CASSLPPSQGTQYF.